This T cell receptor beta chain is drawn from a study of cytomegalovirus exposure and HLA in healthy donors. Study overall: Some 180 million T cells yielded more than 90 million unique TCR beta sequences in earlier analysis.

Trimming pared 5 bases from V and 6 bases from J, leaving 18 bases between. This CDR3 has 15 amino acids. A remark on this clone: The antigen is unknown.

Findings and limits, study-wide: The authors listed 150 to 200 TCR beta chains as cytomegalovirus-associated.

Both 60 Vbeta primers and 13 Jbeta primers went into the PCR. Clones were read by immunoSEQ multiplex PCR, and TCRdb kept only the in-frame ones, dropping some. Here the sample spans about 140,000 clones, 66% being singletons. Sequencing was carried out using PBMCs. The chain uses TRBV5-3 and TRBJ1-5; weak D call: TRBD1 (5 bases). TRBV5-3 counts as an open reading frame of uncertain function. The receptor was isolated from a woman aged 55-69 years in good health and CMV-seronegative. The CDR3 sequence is CARRLEGSGGQPQHF. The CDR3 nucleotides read TGTGCCAGAAGACTGGAGGGGTCGGGGGGTCAGCCCCAGCATTTT.